This TCR beta chain originates from a study of vaccination effects on CD4 cells after COVID-19. Turning to the study itself: The second dose preceded post-vaccine samples by a median of 72 days.

Germline V gene sequence: CDR1 MNHEY, CDR2 SVGAGI. Losses at the gene ends were 6 bases for V and 9 bases for J; bases not matched to a gene: 12. The CDR3 is made up of 15 amino acids. Here immunoSEQ multiplex PCR was the method, and the copy in TCRdb shows in-frame clones only, minus some. Of more than 20,000 clones in the sample, roughly 72% are singletons; the top ten hold roughly 10%. Sequencing in the ViraFEST assay came after antigen-specific CD4+ T cells had been expanded with viral peptide pools, which were used to stimulate PBMC. An approximately 10-day culture period preceded the isolation of CD4+ T cells. Participants received two doses of either the BNT162b2 or mRNA-1273 vaccine. Half-medium exchanges with IL-2 medium took place on days 3 and 7. In regard to this clone: Its antigen is still unknown.

The chain uses TRBV6-5 and TRBJ2-1, with 9 positions matching TRBD2. The source is a human donor who received a COVID-19 vaccine. Sequenced material: CD4+ T cells from PBMCs cultured with HCoV-NL63 spike peptides, taken after COVID-19 vaccination. The CDR3 sequence: CASRTFSGSNFEQFF. DNA for the CDR3: TGTGCCAGCAGGACCTTTAGCGGGAGCAACTTTGAGCAGTTCTTC.